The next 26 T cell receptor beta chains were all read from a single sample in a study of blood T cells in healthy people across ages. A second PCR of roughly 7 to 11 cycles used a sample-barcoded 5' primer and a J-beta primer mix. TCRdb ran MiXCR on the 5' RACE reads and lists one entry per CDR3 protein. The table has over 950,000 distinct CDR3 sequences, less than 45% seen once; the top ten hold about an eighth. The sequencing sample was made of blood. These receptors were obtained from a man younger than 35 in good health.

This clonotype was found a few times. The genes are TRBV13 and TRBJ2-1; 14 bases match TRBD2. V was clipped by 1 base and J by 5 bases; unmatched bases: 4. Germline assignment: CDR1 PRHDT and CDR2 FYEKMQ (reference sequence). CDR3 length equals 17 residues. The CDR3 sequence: CASSLVGGLAGDNEQFF. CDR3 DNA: TGTGCCAGCAGCTTAGTTGGGGGACTAGCGGGGGACAATGAGCAGTTCTTC.

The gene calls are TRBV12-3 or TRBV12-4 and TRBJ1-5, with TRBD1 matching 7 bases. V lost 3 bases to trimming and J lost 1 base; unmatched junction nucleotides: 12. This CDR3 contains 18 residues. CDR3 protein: CASSLVAGGKESNQPQHF. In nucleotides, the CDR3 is TGTGCCAGCAGTTTGGTCGCAGGGGGTAAGGAGAGCAATCAGCCCCAGCATTTT.

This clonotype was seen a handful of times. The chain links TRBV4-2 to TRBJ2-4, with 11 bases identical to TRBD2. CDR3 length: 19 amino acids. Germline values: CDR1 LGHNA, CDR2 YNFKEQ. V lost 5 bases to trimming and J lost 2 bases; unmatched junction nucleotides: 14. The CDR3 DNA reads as TGTGCCAGCAGCAACTCGAAGGGACTAGCGGTTATATCCAAAAACATTCAGTACTTC. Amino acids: CASSNSKGLAVISKNIQYF.

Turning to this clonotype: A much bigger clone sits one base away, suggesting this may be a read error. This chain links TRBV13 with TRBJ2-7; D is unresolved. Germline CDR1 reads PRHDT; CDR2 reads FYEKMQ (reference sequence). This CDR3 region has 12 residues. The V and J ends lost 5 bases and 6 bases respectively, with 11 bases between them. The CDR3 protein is CASSPSPCEQYF. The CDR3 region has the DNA TGTGCCAGCAGCCCCTCCCCCTGCGAGCAGTACTTC. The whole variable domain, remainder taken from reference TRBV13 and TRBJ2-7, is AAGVIQSPRHLIKEKRETATLKCYPIPRHDTVYWYQQGPGQDPQFLISFYEKMQSDKGSIPDRFSAQQFSDYHSELNMSSLELGDSALYFCASSPSPCEQYFGPGTRLTVT.

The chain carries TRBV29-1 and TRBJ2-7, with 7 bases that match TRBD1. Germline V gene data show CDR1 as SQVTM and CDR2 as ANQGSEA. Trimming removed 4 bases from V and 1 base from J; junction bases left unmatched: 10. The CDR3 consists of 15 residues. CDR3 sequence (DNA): TGCAGCGTTGTAACGGGACAGAAAAGTTCCTACGAGCAGTACTTC. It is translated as CSVVTGQKSSYEQYF.

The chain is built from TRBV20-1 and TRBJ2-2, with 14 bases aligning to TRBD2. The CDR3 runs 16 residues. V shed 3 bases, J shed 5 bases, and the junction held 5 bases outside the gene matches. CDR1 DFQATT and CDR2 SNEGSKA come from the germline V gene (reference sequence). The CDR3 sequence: CSASGLAGGETGELFF. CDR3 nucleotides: TGCAGTGCTAGCGGACTAGCGGGGGGTGAAACCGGGGAGCTGTTTTTT.

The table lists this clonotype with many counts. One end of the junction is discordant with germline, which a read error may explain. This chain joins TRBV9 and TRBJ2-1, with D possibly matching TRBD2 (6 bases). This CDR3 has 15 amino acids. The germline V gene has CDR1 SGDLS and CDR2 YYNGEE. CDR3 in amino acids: CASSSSGDSYNEQFF. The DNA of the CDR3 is TGCGCCAGCAGCTCCTCGGGAGACTCCTACAATGAGCAGTTCTTC.

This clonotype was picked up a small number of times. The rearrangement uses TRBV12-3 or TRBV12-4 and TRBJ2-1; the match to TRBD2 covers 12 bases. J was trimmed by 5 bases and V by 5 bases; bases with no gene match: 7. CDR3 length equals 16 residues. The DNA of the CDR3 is TGTGCCAGCAGTCCCCTGACTAGCGGGGGCGACAATGAGCAGTTCTTC. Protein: CASSPLTSGGDNEQFF.

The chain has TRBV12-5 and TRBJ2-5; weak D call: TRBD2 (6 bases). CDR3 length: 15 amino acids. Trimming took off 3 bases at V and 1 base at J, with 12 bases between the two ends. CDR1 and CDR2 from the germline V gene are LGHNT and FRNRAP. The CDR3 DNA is TGTGCTAGTGGTTTTGATCGGGGGATCCAAGAGACCCAGTACTTC. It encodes CASGFDRGIQETQYF.

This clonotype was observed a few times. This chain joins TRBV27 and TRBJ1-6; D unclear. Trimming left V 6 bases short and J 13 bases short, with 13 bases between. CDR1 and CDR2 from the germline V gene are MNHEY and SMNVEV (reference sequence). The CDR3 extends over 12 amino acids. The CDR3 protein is CASSGPFKPLHF. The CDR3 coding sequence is TGTGCCAGCAGCGGACCATTCAAGCCCCTCCACTTT.

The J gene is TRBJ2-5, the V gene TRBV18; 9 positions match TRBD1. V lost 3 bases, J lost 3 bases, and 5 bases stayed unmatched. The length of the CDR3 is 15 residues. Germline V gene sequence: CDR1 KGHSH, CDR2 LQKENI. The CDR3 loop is CASSPRTGEEETQYF. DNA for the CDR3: TGTGCCAGCTCACCTCGGACAGGGGAGGAAGAGACCCAGTACTTC. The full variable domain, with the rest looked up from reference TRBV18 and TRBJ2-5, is NAGVMQNPRHLVRRRGQEARLRCSPMKGHSHVYWYRQLPEEGLKFMVYLQKENIIDESGMPKERFSAEFPKEGPSILRIQQVVRGDSAAYFCASSPRTGEEETQYFGPGTRLLVL.

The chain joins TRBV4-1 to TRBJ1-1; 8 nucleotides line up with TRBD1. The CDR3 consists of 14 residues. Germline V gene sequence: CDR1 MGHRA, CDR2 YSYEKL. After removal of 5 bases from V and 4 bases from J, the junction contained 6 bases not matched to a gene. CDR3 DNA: TGCGCCAGCAGCGACAGGGGATGGGGCACTGAAGCTTTCTTT. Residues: CASSDRGWGTEAFF.

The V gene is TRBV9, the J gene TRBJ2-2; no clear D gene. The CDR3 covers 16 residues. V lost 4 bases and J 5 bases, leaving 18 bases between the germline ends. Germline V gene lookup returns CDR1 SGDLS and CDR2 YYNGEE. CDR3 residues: CASSPGFVPRTGELFF. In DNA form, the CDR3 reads TGTGCCAGCAGCCCCGGATTTGTTCCGAGGACCGGGGAGCTGTTTTTT. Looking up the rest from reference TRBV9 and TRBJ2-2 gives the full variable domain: DSGVTQTPKHLITATGQRVTLRCSPRSGDLSVYWYQQSLDQGLQFLIQYYNGEERAKGNILERFSAQQFPDLHSELNLSSLELGDSALYFCASSPGFVPRTGELFFGEGSRLTVL.

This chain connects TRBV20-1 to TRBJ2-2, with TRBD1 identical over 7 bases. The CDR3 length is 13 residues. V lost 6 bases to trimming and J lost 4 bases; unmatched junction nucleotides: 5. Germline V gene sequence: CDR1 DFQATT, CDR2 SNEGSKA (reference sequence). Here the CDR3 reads CSARDSRTGELFF. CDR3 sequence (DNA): TGCAGTGCCCGGGACAGTCGCACCGGGGAGCTGTTTTTT.

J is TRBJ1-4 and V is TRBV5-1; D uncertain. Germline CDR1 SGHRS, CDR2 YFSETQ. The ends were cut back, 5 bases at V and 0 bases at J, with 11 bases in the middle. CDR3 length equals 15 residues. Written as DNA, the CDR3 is TGCGCCAGCAGTAGAGGCTTGGCAACTAATGAAAAACTGTTTTTT. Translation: CASSRGLATNEKLFF.

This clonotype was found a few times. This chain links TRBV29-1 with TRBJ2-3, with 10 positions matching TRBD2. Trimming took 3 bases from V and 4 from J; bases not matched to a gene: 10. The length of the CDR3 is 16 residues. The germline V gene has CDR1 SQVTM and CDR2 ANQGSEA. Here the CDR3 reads CSVDPQTSGEADTQYF. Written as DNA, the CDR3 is TGCAGCGTTGACCCGCAAACTAGCGGGGAAGCAGATACGCAGTATTTT.

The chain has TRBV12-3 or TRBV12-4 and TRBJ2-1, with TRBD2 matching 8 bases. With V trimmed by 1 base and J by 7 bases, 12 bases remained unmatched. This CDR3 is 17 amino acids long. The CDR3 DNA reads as TGTGCCAGCAGTTTAGGGAACGTCGGGGGGGCGCAGAATGAGCAGTTCTTC. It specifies CASSLGNVGGAQNEQFF.

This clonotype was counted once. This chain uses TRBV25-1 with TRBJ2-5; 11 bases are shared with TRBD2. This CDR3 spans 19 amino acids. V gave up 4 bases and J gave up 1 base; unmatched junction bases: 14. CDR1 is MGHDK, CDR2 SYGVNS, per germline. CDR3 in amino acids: CASSARGPLTSGAQETQYF. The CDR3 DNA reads TGTGCCAGCAGTGCCAGGGGACCTTTGACTAGCGGGGCCCAAGAGACCCAGTACTTC.

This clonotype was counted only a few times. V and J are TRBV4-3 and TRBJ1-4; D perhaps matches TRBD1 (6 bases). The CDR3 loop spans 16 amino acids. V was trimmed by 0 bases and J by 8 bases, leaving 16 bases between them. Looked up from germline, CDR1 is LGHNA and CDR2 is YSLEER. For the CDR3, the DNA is TGCGCCAGCAGCCAAGATATTTGGGGGGCTGGAGAAAAACTGTTTTTT. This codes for CASSQDIWGAGEKLFF.

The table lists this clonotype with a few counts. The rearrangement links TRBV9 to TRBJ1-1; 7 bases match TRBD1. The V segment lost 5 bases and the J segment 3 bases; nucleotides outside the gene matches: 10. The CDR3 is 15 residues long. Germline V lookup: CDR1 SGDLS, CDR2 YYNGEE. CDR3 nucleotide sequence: TGTGCCAGCAGTGACTTCACAGGGGTGGACACTGAAGCTTTCTTT. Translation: CASSDFTGVDTEAFF.

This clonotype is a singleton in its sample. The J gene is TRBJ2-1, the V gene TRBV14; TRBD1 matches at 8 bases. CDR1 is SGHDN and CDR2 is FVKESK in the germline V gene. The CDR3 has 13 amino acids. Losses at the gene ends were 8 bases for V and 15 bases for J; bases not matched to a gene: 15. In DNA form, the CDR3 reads TGTGCCAGCCCGGGACAGGTTTTAATTGGGTCGTTCTTC. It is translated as CASPGQVLIGSFF.

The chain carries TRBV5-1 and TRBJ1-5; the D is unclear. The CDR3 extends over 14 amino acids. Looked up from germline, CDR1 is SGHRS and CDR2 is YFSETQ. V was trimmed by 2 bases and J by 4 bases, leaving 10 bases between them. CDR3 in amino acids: CASSLNGRNQPQHF. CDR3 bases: TGCGCCAGCAGCTTAAACGGAAGAAATCAGCCCCAGCATTTT.

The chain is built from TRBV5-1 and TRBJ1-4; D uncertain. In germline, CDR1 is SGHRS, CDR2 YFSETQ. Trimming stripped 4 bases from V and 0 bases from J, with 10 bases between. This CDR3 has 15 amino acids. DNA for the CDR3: TGCGCCAGCAGCCAAGGGATTGCAACTAATGAAAAACTGTTTTTT. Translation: CASSQGIATNEKLFF.

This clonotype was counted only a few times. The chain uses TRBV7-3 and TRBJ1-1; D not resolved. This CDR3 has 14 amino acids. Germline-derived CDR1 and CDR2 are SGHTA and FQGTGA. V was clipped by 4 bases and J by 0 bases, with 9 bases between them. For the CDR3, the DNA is TGTGCCAGCAGCTCCGGGCCTATGAACACTGAAGCTTTCTTT. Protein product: CASSSGPMNTEAFF.

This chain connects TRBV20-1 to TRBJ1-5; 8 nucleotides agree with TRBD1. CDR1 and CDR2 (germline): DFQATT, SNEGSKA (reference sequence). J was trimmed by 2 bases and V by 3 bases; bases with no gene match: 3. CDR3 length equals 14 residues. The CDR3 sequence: CSASKTGGNQPQHF. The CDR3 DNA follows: TGCAGTGCTAGCAAGACAGGGGGCAATCAGCCCCAGCATTTT.

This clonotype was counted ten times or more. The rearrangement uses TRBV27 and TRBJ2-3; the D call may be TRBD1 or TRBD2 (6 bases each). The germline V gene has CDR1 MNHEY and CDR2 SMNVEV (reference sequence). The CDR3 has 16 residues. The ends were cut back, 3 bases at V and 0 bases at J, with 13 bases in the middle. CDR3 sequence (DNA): TGTGCCAGCAGTTTCGCTAGGGGGGATAGCACAGATACGCAGTATTTT. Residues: CASSFARGDSTDTQYF.